A selection of T cell receptor beta chains follows, all from one sample in a study of graft-versus-host responses after intestinal transplantation. Their recognized antigens are unknown. The method was immunoSEQ multiplex PCR; TCRdb's version includes in-frame clones alone and lacks a portion of them. This table holds 45,000 to 60,000 clones, around 90% found once. The material was unstimulated CD4+ T cells sorted from spleen or lymph node cells, obtained before transplant. These receptors were taken from a human donor who was the organ donor for an intestinal transplant. The CDR3 runs from the conserved cysteine through the conserved F or W. Each record gives: clone size, CDR3 length, D gene, V gene, J gene, CDR3 DNA, CDR3 protein. A D gene is named only where the DNA matches it firmly. Not every row has a clone size; where given, it reads once, few, many or a size class.

.	15	.	TRBV19	TRBJ2-2	TGTGCCAGTAGCACTAACAGGGTTGGCACCGGGGAGCTGTTTTTT	CASSTNRVGTGELFF
.	18	.	TRBV5-1	TRBJ2-2	TGCGCCAGCAGCTTCAGCGGCACCGGGACAACAAACACCGGGGAGCTGTTTTTT	CASSFSGTGTTNTGELFF
.	22	TRBD1	TRBV7-6	TRBJ2-1	TGTGCCAGCAGCTTAGGCGGGGCCGGATTGGGGACAGGGATCGGCAGGTACAATGAGCAGTTCTTC	CASSLGGAGLGTGIGRYNEQFF
.	14	.	TRBV11-2	TRBJ2-3	TGTGCCAGCAGCTTAGTGACTACTACAGATACGCAGTATTTT	CASSLVTTTDTQYF
.	16	TRBD2	TRBV5-5	TRBJ2-7	TGTGCCAGCAGCTTGGCGGCTAGCGGGAGAGTGTACGAGCAGTACTTC	CASSLAASGRVYEQYF
.	15	TRBD2	TRBV28	TRBJ2-7	TGTGCCAGCACCCCGGGACTAGCGGGAACCTACGAGCAGTACTTC	CASTPGLAGTYEQYF
.	15	TRBD1	TRBV28	TRBJ2-2	TGTGCCAGCGGGCGACAGGGCGTGAGGACCGGGGAGCTGTTTTTT	CASGRQGVRTGELFF
.	12	.	TRBV5-1	TRBJ2-1	TGCGCAAGCTCCGGCTCCTACAATGAGCAGTTCTTC	CASSGSYNEQFF
.	14	.	TRBV5-5	TRBJ2-1	TGTGCCAGCAGCTTCAGGGACACCTACAATGAGCAGTTCTTC	CASSFRDTYNEQFF
.	14	.	TRBV5-4	TRBJ2-2	TGTGCCAGCAGCCTCGGGAGGAACACCGGGGAGCTGTTTTTT	CASSLGRNTGELFF
.	16	TRBD2	TRBV5-1	TRBJ2-3	TGCGCCAGCAGCTTGGATCTAGCGGGACCCACAGATACGCAGTATTTT	CASSLDLAGPTDTQYF
.	13	.	TRBV28	TRBJ1-2	TGTGCCAGCAGTTTATCCCCGTTAGGAGGCTACACCTTC	CASSLSPLGGYTF
.	15	TRBD2	TRBV29-1	TRBJ2-5	TGCAGCGTTGAAGACCTTGCGGGAGTAGCGGAGACCCAGTACTTC	CSVEDLAGVAETQYF
.	15	.	TRBV27	TRBJ1-1	TGTGCCAGCAGTCCCCTGGGGGGCGGCACGAATAAAGCTTTCTTT	CASSPLGGGTNKAFF
.	14	.	TRBV28	TRBJ2-1	TGTGCCAGCAGTTTAGGGGGCTCCTACAATGAGCAGTTCTTC	CASSLGGSYNEQFF
.	14	.	TRBV7-9	TRBJ1-1	TGTGCCAGCAGCTTGCAGGGTATGAACACTGAAGCTTTCTTT	CASSLQGMNTEAFF
.	13	TRBD1	TRBV19	TRBJ2-7	TGTGCCAGTAAAGGGACAGCTTCCTACGAGCAGTACTTC	CASKGTASYEQYF
.	14	.	TRBV10-3	TRBJ2-7	TGTGCCATCAGTGAACCAGGGGGAGGGTACGAGCAGTACTTC	CAISEPGGGYEQYF
.	15	.	TRBV4-3	TRBJ1-6	TGCGCCAGCAGCCAAGAGGGGGGGTATAATTCACCCCTCCACTTT	CASSQEGGYNSPLHF
.	13	.	TRBV7-2	TRBJ2-5	TGTGCCAGCAGCCAGAACGTCCGGGAGACCCAGTACTTC	CASSQNVRETQYF
once	15	.	TRBV7-2	TRBJ2-3	TGTGCCAGCAGCTTAGGAGGGGAGGGCACAGATACGCAGTATTTT	CASSLGGEGTDTQYF
.	16	.	TRBV5-1	TRBJ1-4	TGCGCCAGCAGCTATGGACGGGGGTCCACCAATGAAAAACTGTTTTTT	CASSYGRGSTNEKLFF
.	13	.	TRBV30	TRBJ1-3	TGTGCCTGGAGTCCCCCCGGGAGAAACACCATATATTTT	CAWSPPGRNTIYF
.	20	TRBD2	TRBV13	TRBJ2-1	TGTGCCAGCAGCTTAGCCCTAGGGGGGTTCACTAGCGGGAGGTTGGATGAGCAGTTCTTC	CASSLALGGFTSGRLDEQFF
.	18	TRBD1	TRBV28	TRBJ1-4	TGTGCCAGCAGTTTATATCGCCTCTGGGACAGAACTAATGAAAAACTGTTTTTT	CASSLYRLWDRTNEKLFF
.	11	.	TRBV6-5	TRBJ2-7	TGTGCCAGCAGCAGAGCACGAGAGCAGTACTTC	CASSRAREQYF
.	15	TRBD1	TRBV27	TRBJ2-3	TGTGCCAGCAGTCCCAGGACAGGCCACACAGATACGCAGTATTTT	CASSPRTGHTDTQYF
.	14	TRBD2	TRBV28	TRBJ2-7	TGTGCCAGCAGTAAACTAGCGGGAGGGCCGGGGCAGTACTTC	CASSKLAGGPGQYF
.	10	.	TRBV20-1	TRBJ2-5	TGCAGTGCTAGAGGCGATGCCCAGTACTTC	CSARGDAQYF
once	14	.	TRBV7-9	TRBJ2-3	TGTGCCAGCAGCTTATATCGCCAGACAGATACGCAGTATTTT	CASSLYRQTDTQYF
.	14	TRBD2	TRBV7-3	TRBJ2-7	TGTGCCAGCAGCTTAGGAGCGGGGACGGACGAGCAGTACTTC	CASSLGAGTDEQYF
.	15	.	TRBV28	TRBJ1-6	TGTGCCAGCAGTTTATACAGGCGGAATAATTCACCCCTCCACTTT	CASSLYRRNNSPLHF
.	14	.	TRBV18	TRBJ1-2	TGTGCCAGCTCACCAAACCAGGGGTTTGGTGGCTACACCTTC	CASSPNQGFGGYTF
.	13	.	TRBV4-3	TRBJ1-4	TGCGCCAGCAGCCCCGGCGCTAATGAAAAACTGTTTTTT	CASSPGANEKLFF
.	13	.	TRBV6-5	TRBJ1-1	TGTGCCAGCAGTAGGGCAGGGAAAACTGAAGCTTTCTTT	CASSRAGKTEAFF
.	12	TRBD2	TRBV27	TRBJ2-7	TGTGCCAGCCCGGGACTAGCCTACGAGCAGTACTTC	CASPGLAYEQYF
.	16	TRBD1	TRBV5-1	TRBJ2-3	TGCGCCAGCAGCTGGGGATCTGGGCAGGGGGCGGATACGCAGTATTTT	CASSWGSGQGADTQYF
once	14	.	TRBV6-1	TRBJ2-1	TGTGCCAGCAATAGGGATACCACCTACAATGAGCAGTTCTTC	CASNRDTTYNEQFF
.	13	TRBD1	TRBV7-8	TRBJ1-2	TGTGCCAGCAGCTTGACAGGGGGCTATGGCTACACCTTC	CASSLTGGYGYTF
.	15	TRBD2	TRBV19	TRBJ2-7	TGTGCCAGTAGTAGGGGGACTAGCGCCTCCTACGAGCAGTACTTC	CASSRGTSASYEQYF
.	14	.	TRBV5-1	TRBJ2-7	TGCGCCAGCAGTTTACCAGGGGCCCCTTACGAGCAGTACTTC	CASSLPGAPYEQYF
once	14	.	TRBV2	TRBJ2-7	TGTGCCAGCAGTAAGGGACCGACACCCTACGAGCAGTACTTC	CASSKGPTPYEQYF
.	13	.	TRBV6-6	TRBJ2-2	TGTGCCAGCAATAGGGTCGACACCGGGGAGCTGTTTTTT	CASNRVDTGELFF
.	13	.	TRBV18	TRBJ2-3	TGTGCCAGCTCACCCCAATCCACAGATACGCAGTATTTT	CASSPQSTDTQYF
few	16	TRBD2	TRBV18	TRBJ2-1	TGTGCCAGCTCACCACCGTTAGCGGGAGGGTTAGTCGAGCAGTTCTTC	CASSPPLAGGLVEQFF
.	15	TRBD2	TRBV2	TRBJ2-7	TGTGCCAGCAGTGAGGGGGATCTAGCGGGAAACGAGCAGTACTTC	CASSEGDLAGNEQYF
.	16	.	TRBV5-1	TRBJ1-2	TGCGCCAGCAGCTTTCACCCCGGGACAAAAAACTATGGCTACACCTTC	CASSFHPGTKNYGYTF
.	11	.	TRBV2	TRBJ2-3	TGTGCCAGCACAGTCACAGATACGCAGTATTTT	CASTVTDTQYF
.	17	TRBD2	TRBV19	TRBJ2-1	TGTGCCAGTAGTCCCCCCCTGAGGGGAGGGCCCCACAATGAGCAGTTCTTC	CASSPPLRGGPHNEQFF
.	14	.	TRBV19	TRBJ1-5	TGTGCCAGTAGTATAGGCACTAGCAATCAGCCCCAGCATTTT	CASSIGTSNQPQHF
.	14	.	TRBV7-2	TRBJ1-1	TGTGCCAGCAGCTTAGCGCGTCTGGGCGCTGAAGCTTTCTTT	CASSLARLGAEAFF
.	15	TRBD2	TRBV28	TRBJ2-7	TGTGCCAGCACAGGGGGGACTAGCGGGAGCTACGAGCAGTACTTC	CASTGGTSGSYEQYF
.	13	.	TRBV29-1	TRBJ1-5	TGCAGCGTTGAGTCTTCTCCCCATCAGCCCCAGCATTTT	CSVESSPHQPQHF
.	14	TRBD2	TRBV9	TRBJ2-5	TGTGCCAGCAGCGGGACTAGCGGGAGAGAGACCCAGTACTTC	CASSGTSGRETQYF
.	13	TRBD2	TRBV11-1	TRBJ2-7	TGTGCCAGCAGCTTACGCGGGAGCTACGAGCAGTACTTC	CASSLRGSYEQYF
.	15	.	TRBV5-1	TRBJ2-1	TGCGCCAGCAGCGGAACAGGGACATCCTACAATGAGCAGTTCTTC	CASSGTGTSYNEQFF
.	16	.	TRBV4-3	TRBJ2-1	TGCGCCAGCAGCCAAGGGTCTGGCTCAGGGAGCAATGAGCAGTTCTTC	CASSQGSGSGSNEQFF
few	13	TRBD1	TRBV4-1	TRBJ1-2	TGCGCCAGCAGCCAGGACAGGGGGTATGGCTACACCTTC	CASSQDRGYGYTF
.	16	.	TRBV19	TRBJ2-7	TGTGCCAGTAGTATAGGGCCCCGGACGGTCTCCTACGAGCAGTACTTC	CASSIGPRTVSYEQYF
.	15	.	TRBV6-1	TRBJ2-2	TGTGCCAGCAGTGAAGTAGGGGGGGTCACCGGGGAGCTGTTTTTT	CASSEVGGVTGELFF